This is a list of T cell receptor beta chains from one sample in a study of T-cell reconstitution after alpha-beta-depleted transplantation in children. TCRdb recomputed calls from the PCR reads with MiXCR, one row per CDR3 protein. This table holds a few hundred thousand distinct CDR3 sequences, roughly 10% found once. The specimen was peripheral blood, collected 180 days after TCRalphabeta/CD19-depleted stem cell transplant. The receptors originated from a male patient between 2 and 15 years old who had a stem cell transplant for chronic granulomatous disease, so the T cells may come from the graft donor. The CDR3 runs from the conserved cysteine through the conserved F or W.

j_call v_call cdr3_aa
TRBJ1-2 TRBV20-1 CSARASGSYGYTF
TRBJ1-2 TRBV12-3/TRBV12-4 CASSPRGTGANYGYTF
TRBJ2-3 TRBV12-3/TRBV12-4 CASSLGGGPGTDTQYF
TRBJ1-6 TRBV7-3 CASSLTRRRAGTVLNSAYNSPLHF
TRBJ1-1 TRBV30 CAWSPTGNTEAFF
TRBJ1-5 TRBV6-5 CASSYLQGSNQPQHF
TRBJ1-6 TRBV12-3/TRBV12-4 CASSKSSYNSPLHF
TRBJ2-3 TRBV10-3 CAISESRQVTSTDTQYF
TRBJ2-1 TRBV20-1 CSARDPGQLALSYNEQFF
TRBJ1-1 TRBV19 CASSMDRANTEAFF
TRBJ1-4 TRBV28 CASKEFTGVDEKLFF
TRBJ2-2 TRBV20-1 CSAPRGQAGELFF
TRBJ2-7 TRBV20-1 CSAKGQESSPDFF
TRBJ2-7 TRBV6-5 CVSTYSGTGTYEQYF
TRBJ2-3 TRBV4-1 CASSQGGTSGSTDTQYF
TRBJ2-5 TRBV5-1 CASSLDGLAGPLGFQETQYF
TRBJ1-6 TRBV20-1 CSARDLGGNSPLHF
TRBJ1-2 TRBV7-9 CASSPTPTFTNYGYTF
TRBJ2-1 TRBV18 CASSPRYSAMRVMDYNEQFF
TRBJ1-3 TRBV12-3/TRBV12-4 CASSLPGKAGNTIYF
TRBJ1-5 TRBV5-1 CASSLPTGDQPQHF
TRBJ2-2 TRBV4-1 CASSQGIVGVSAGELFF
TRBJ1-1 TRBV6-2/TRBV6-3 CASSYSTRQVNTEAFF
TRBJ1-6 TRBV7-8 CASSSRSSYNSPLHF
TRBJ2-1 TRBV29-1 CSVGLAGGPGNEQFF
TRBJ1-2 TRBV19 CATSGQGPYGYTF
TRBJ2-5 TRBV5-4 CASSFGDRGQAETQYF
TRBJ1-1 TRBV20-1 CSASDGALKGAFF
TRBJ2-7 TRBV9 CASSVGIGTYEQYF
TRBJ2-7 TRBV5-1 CASSLERISYEQYF
TRBJ1-2 TRBV12-3/TRBV12-4 CASSLAGQVYGYTF
TRBJ1-6 TRBV11-2 CASSHRTGVFMNNSPLHF
TRBJ2-3 TRBV5-1 CASSLSLELPDTQYF
TRBJ2-5 TRBV12-3/TRBV12-4 CASSLDLGSQETQYF
TRBJ2-1 TRBV20-1 CSATGTSSLNEQFF
TRBJ2-3 TRBV27 CASSHDSTDTQYF
TRBJ1-1 TRBV12-3/TRBV12-4 CASRTGGRNTEAFF
TRBJ2-2 TRBV20-1 CSARVGTNTGELFF
TRBJ2-7 TRBV27 CASSLYRGGSYEQYF
TRBJ1-1 TRBV29-1 CSVAPATPIDEAFF
TRBJ2-1 TRBV5-5 CASSLGAGAPFYNEQFF
TRBJ2-3 TRBV29-1 CSVTPGQGPDTQYF